The 8 T cell receptor beta chains below all came from one sample that was sequenced in a study of T cells in Graves' hyperthyroidism and ophthalmopathy. RNA transcripts were the template for amplifying TCR beta CDR3 regions. An initial round of RT-PCR targeting the TCR CDR3 relied on the HTBI primer set. Each CDR3 protein gets one entry after TCRdb re-called the multiplex PCR reads with MiXCR. The data contain nearly 750,000 distinct CDR3 sequences, around 40% of them singletons. The sequencing input was blood. The receptor source for this set is a woman in her thirties or forties with Graves' hyperthyroidism.

A remark on this clonotype: A clone one base away is much larger, so this may be a read error. J is TRBJ2-6 and V is TRBV7-2; D perhaps matches TRBD1 (5 bases). This CDR3 comprises 15 residues. Looked up from germline, CDR1 is SGHTA and CDR2 is FQGNSA. The CDR3 loop is CASSWSRSGANVPTF. In nucleotides, the CDR3 is TGTGCCAGCAGCTGGTCGCGCTCTGGGGCCAACGTCCCGACTTTC.

This clonotype was counted at least ten times. The chain couples TRBV19 to TRBJ1-5; the D is unclear. CDR3 length: 14 amino acids. Germline-derived CDR1 and CDR2 are LNHDA and SQIVND (reference sequence). The ends were cut back, 3 bases at V and 3 bases at J, with 9 bases in the middle. The CDR3 protein is CASSISRANQPQHF. As DNA, the CDR3 is TGTGCCAGTAGTATTTCGAGAGCCAATCAGCCCCAGCATTTT.

Remarks on this clonotype: Its ends do not fully match the called genes, so a read error is possible. The genes are TRBV10-3 and TRBJ1-2, with D unclear. Germline-derived CDR1 and CDR2 are ENHRY and SYGVKD. The CDR3 sequence is 12 residues long. CDR3 bases: TGTGCCACCAGTCTCCGGGAGTGGGACTACACCTTC. It codes for CATSLREWDYTF.

This clonotype appeared a few times. The rearrangement uses TRBV20-1 and TRBJ2-2; 12 nucleotides align to TRBD1. The V gene's germline CDR1 is DFQATT and CDR2 SNEGSKA (reference sequence). This CDR3 is built from 16 residues. The trim removed 3 bases at V and 7 bases at J, leaving 9 bases unmatched. The chain's CDR3 is CSASNPGTGGFGELFF. The CDR3 DNA sequence: TGCAGTGCTAGTAACCCAGGGACAGGGGGCTTCGGGGAGCTGTTTTTT.

The table lists this clonotype with many counts. The CDR3: CASKSVDGLIHQPQHF. CDR3 coding DNA: TGTGCCAGTAAAAGTGTGGACGGTTTGATTCATCAGCCCCAGCATTTT. The chain links TRBV19 to TRBJ1-5; D call uncertain. CDR1 is LNHDA, CDR2 SQIVND, per germline (reference sequence). The ends were cut back, 7 bases at V and 5 bases at J, with 21 bases in the middle. The CDR3 is 16 residues long.

This chain connects TRBV5-1 to TRBJ2-3, with D tentatively TRBD1 or TRBD2 (6 bases each). Germline CDR1 is SGHRS and CDR2 is YFSETQ. This CDR3 is built from 15 residues. The V and J ends lost 7 bases and 4 bases respectively, with 19 bases between them. The CDR3 reads CASERGASVSDTQYF. The DNA of the CDR3 is TGCGCCAGCGAAAGGGGGGCCTCGGTGTCAGATACGCAGTATTTT.

This clonotype was counted many times. The chain is built from TRBV6-5 and TRBJ2-7; TRBD1 is a possible D gene (5 bases). CDR1 MNHEY and CDR2 SVGAGI come from the germline V gene. CDR3 length: 12 residues. Trimming shortened V by 8 bases and J by 4 bases, and 12 bases separated the two germline ends. The CDR3 region has the DNA TGTGCCAGCCGGACCTCAGGGTACGAGCAGTACTTC. Translated, it gives CASRTSGYEQYF.

This clonotype appeared a few times. The chain has TRBV11-2 and TRBJ2-7; D call uncertain. V was cut by 5 bases and J by 3 bases, with 14 bases left in between. The CDR3 sequence is 14 residues long. CDR1 and CDR2 from the germline V gene are SGHAT and FQNNGV. CDR3 sequence (DNA): TGTGCCAGCAGCCCCTTTTCTATGGACTACGAGCAGTACTTC. Translating it yields CASSPFSMDYEQYF.